This TCR beta chain is drawn from a study of technical replicates of blood from a handful of donors. The repertoire was sequenced with immunoSEQ multiplex PCR; TCRdb's copy has only in-frame clones and lacks some. The sample lists around 100,000 clones, roughly 95% occurring once. V was shortened by 1 base and J by 4 bases, with 10 bases between the two germline ends. The CDR3 consists of 14 residues. Germline loops: CDR1 SGHVS, CDR2 FQNEAQ. This chain links TRBV7-8 with TRBJ1-2; D unresolved. This receptor was identified in a human donor in good health. The source material was T cells isolated from PBMCs. The CDR3 sequence is CASSLGRRGYGYTF. CDR3 bases: TGTGCCAGCAGCTTAGGTCGGCGAGGCTATGGCTACACCTTC.